This is a list of T cell receptor beta chains from one sample in a study of blood T cell repertoires in COVID-19. Profiled with immunoSEQ multiplex PCR; TCRdb holds only in-frame clones, not every one. The data contain about 76,000 clones, more than 75% of them singletons. Sequencing was done on a sample of peripheral blood. The receptors were sampled from a human donor in a cohort sampled during active COVID-19. CDR3s include the opening cysteine and the closing phenylalanine or tryptophan. The D gene is left open where the match is weak.

V,D,J,length,DNA,CDR3
TRBV25-1,.,TRBJ2-2,13,TGTGCCAGCAGGAGGGGGGGGGCCGGGGAGCTGTTTTTT,CASRRGGAGELFF
TRBV5-4,.,TRBJ1-6,13,TGTGCCAGCAGCTCCGGGTTGAATTCACCCCTCCACTTT,CASSSGLNSPLHF
TRBV7-9,TRBD1,TRBJ2-1,16,TGTGCCAGCAGCCCACCCCAGGGGGCCTTGGTCGATGAGCAGTTCTTC,CASSPPQGALVDEQFF
TRBV10-2,TRBD1,TRBJ2-7,14,TGCGCCAGCAGTGCAGGGGGCCCTTATTACGAGCAGTACTTC,CASSAGGPYYEQYF
TRBV7-6,TRBD2,TRBJ2-3,17,TGTGCCAGCAGCACGGGACTAGCGGGATTTAGCACAGATACGCAGTATTTT,CASSTGLAGFSTDTQYF
TRBV29-1,TRBD2,TRBJ2-1,13,TGCAGCGTTGTGTCTAGCGGGAGCAATGAGCAGTTCTTC,CSVVSSGSNEQFF
TRBV7-2,TRBD1,TRBJ2-1,16,TGTGCCAGCAGCTTAGCGACAGGGGGCGCTCGGCATGAGCAGTTCTTC,CASSLATGGARHEQFF
TRBV6-5,.,TRBJ2-4,16,TGTGCCAGCAGTTATCACAGGGATCGAGTCAAAAACATTCAGTACTTC,CASSYHRDRVKNIQYF
TRBV7-2,TRBD2,TRBJ2-3,18,TGTGCCAGCAGCTTAGTGAGGACTAGCGGGACTAGCACAGATACGCAGTATTTT,CASSLVRTSGTSTDTQYF
TRBV28,.,TRBJ2-5,17,TGTGCCAGCAGTCCAGGCCGCGGACAACAGTACCAAGAGACCCAGTACTTC,CASSPGRGQQYQETQYF
TRBV7-2,.,TRBJ1-3,17,TGTGCCAGCAGCCCAGCGGGGGGGAGCTGGTCTGGAAACACCATATATTTT,CASSPAGGSWSGNTIYF
TRBV9,.,TRBJ2-3,15,TGTGCCAGCAGCTCAGGAGGCAGTAGTAGGGATACGCAGTATTTT,CASSSGGSSRDTQYF
TRBV18,.,TRBJ2-5,14,TGTGCCAGCTCACCTACAGGTAGCCAAGAGACCCAGTACTTC,CASSPTGSQETQYF
TRBV9,TRBD1,TRBJ2-1,17,TGTGCCAGCAGCCCAAGGACAGGGGTCCCCTCCTACAATGAGCAGTTCTTC,CASSPRTGVPSYNEQFF
TRBV9,.,TRBJ2-2,13,TGTGCCAGCAGCGTAGCGGGAACCGGGGAGCTGTTTTTT,CASSVAGTGELFF
TRBV5-5,TRBD2,TRBJ2-1,17,TGTGCCAGCAGCTCCCGCTGGGCGGGAGGGCCCCGGAATGAGCAGTTCTTC,CASSSRWAGGPRNEQFF
TRBV7-2,.,TRBJ1-3,14,TGTGCCAGCAGCCCCCAGGGTGCTGGAAACACCATATATTTT,CASSPQGAGNTIYF